The rows below give T cell receptor beta chains drawn from one sample of a study of neoadjuvant anti-PD-1 for oral cavity cancer. Only in-frame clones appear in the TCRdb table, and some are missing; sequencing was by immunoSEQ multiplex PCR. The sample holds some 6,600 clones, nearly 45% seen once. Here the sequenced sample was tumor tissue, taken before nivolumab (anti-PD-1) treatment. Receptors were obtained from a person aged 35 to 85 with oral cavity squamous cell carcinoma. Both conserved end residues are part of each CDR3. Each record gives: CDR3 length, J gene, D gene, V gene, clone size, CDR3 DNA, CDR3 protein. D genes are given only for firm matches. Clone sizes are given selectively: once, few, many, or a class where the clone is expanded.

>16|TRBJ1-1|NA|TRBV19|NA
TGTGCCAGTAGTATCTCTCGGGGGCGAGTGAACACTGAAGCTTTCTTT
CASSISRGRVNTEAFF
>13|TRBJ1-5|TRBD1|TRBV10-3|NA
TGTGCCATCAGCAGGGGGAAGAATCAGCCCCAGCATTTT
CAISRGKNQPQHF
>15|TRBJ2-5|NA|TRBV9|medium-sized
TGTGCCAGCAGCGTAGACGGACAGAGAGAAGAGACCCAGTACTTC
CASSVDGQREETQYF
>17|TRBJ2-3|NA|TRBV19|NA
TGTGCCAGTAGTATAGAATTCGGGGGCCGGAGCACAGATACGCAGTATTTT
CASSIEFGGRSTDTQYF
>14|TRBJ1-3|NA|TRBV5-6|few
TGTGCCAGCAGCTCCCGAGGCTCTGGAAACACCATATATTTT
CASSSRGSGNTIYF
>13|TRBJ2-1|NA|TRBV5-1|few
TGCGCCAGCAGCCCCCCCGTCCCGGGCGAGCAGTTCTTC
CASSPPVPGEQFF
>14|TRBJ2-5|NA|TRBV7-9|NA
TGTGCCAGCAGCTTAGGCTCCAGCCAAGAGACCCAGTACTTC
CASSLGSSQETQYF
>13|TRBJ1-2|NA|TRBV13|few
TGTGCCAGCAGCTTAGGTATAGGGAATGGCTACACCTTC
CASSLGIGNGYTF
>15|TRBJ1-5|TRBD1|TRBV19|few
TGTGCCAGTAGAAACAGGGGGCACGGCAATCAGCCCCAGCATTTT
CASRNRGHGNQPQHF
>16|TRBJ2-3|TRBD1|TRBV5-1|medium-sized
TGCGCCAGCAGCTTGGATACAGGGGGCGCCACAGATACGCAGTATTTT
CASSLDTGGATDTQYF
>17|TRBJ2-1|TRBD2|TRBV7-2|NA
TGTGCCAGCAGCTTACTAGCGGGGGGGGTCTCCTACAATGAGCAGTTCTTC
CASSLLAGGVSYNEQFF
>15|TRBJ1-6|NA|TRBV6-6|NA
TGTGCCAGCAGTTACTCGGCAAAGCCGGGTTCACCCCTCCACTTT
CASSYSAKPGSPLHF
>14|TRBJ1-1|NA|TRBV11-2|NA
TGTGCCAGCAGCTTAGTTCGTGGAGGCGCTGAAGCTTTCTTT
CASSLVRGGAEAFF
>16|TRBJ2-7|TRBD1|TRBV19|few
TGTGCCAGTAGTACGACAGGGGTGGAGGGTCTCTACGAGCAGTACTTC
CASSTTGVEGLYEQYF
>13|TRBJ2-2|NA|TRBV2|NA
TGTGCCAGCAGTGTTATAAACACCGGGGAGCTGTTTTTT
CASSVINTGELFF
>16|TRBJ2-1|TRBD2|TRBV28|NA
TGTGCCAGCAGTCCCTTCACGGGGGGAAATTACAATGAGCAGTTCTTC
CASSPFTGGNYNEQFF
>13|TRBJ1-6|NA|TRBV6-1|large
TGTGCCAGCAGTGACAGGGAAAATTCACCCCTCCACTTT
CASSDRENSPLHF
>14|TRBJ1-5|NA|TRBV15|NA
TGTGCCACCAGCTGGACAGTGAGCAATCAGCCCCAGCATTTT
CATSWTVSNQPQHF
>13|TRBJ2-7|NA|TRBV19|NA
TGTGCCAGTAGTATGGCCCTTTCCTACGAGCAGTACTTC
CASSMALSYEQYF
>14|TRBJ2-7|NA|TRBV14|NA
TGTGCCAGCAGCCAAGATCATGCGGTTGGTGAGCAGTACTTC
CASSQDHAVGEQYF
>15|TRBJ2-3|TRBD1|TRBV5-1|NA
TGCGCCAGCAGCCCGGGGGCAGGGGGCGCAGATACGCAGTATTTT
CASSPGAGGADTQYF
>12|TRBJ2-1|TRBD1|TRBV18|few
TGTGCCAGCTCACCGACAGGGTATGAGCAGTTCTTC
CASSPTGYEQFF
>15|TRBJ2-2|TRBD2|TRBV5-1|few
TGCGCCAGCAGCGCGGGACTAGGGAGCTCCGGGGAGCTGTTTTTT
CASSAGLGSSGELFF
>13|TRBJ1-4|NA|TRBV5-4|NA
TGTGCCAGCAGCCACCGGAATAATGAAAAACTGTTTTTT
CASSHRNNEKLFF
>14|TRBJ2-7|TRBD2|TRBV29-1|NA
TGCAGCGTTGCTCGGACTAGCGGGAATTACGAGCAGTACTTC
CSVARTSGNYEQYF
>15|TRBJ1-2|NA|TRBV5-6|few
TGTGCCAGCAGCTTGGAGGCAGGGGCTAACTATGGCTACACCTTC
CASSLEAGANYGYTF
>12|TRBJ2-4|TRBD2|TRBV9|NA
TGTGCCAGCAGCCCGGGAGGGAACATTCAGTACTTC
CASSPGGNIQYF
>15|TRBJ2-3|NA|TRBV7-8|NA
TGTGCCAGCAGCCCGCATAGCGGAGGCACAGATACGCAGTATTTT
CASSPHSGGTDTQYF
>16|TRBJ2-7|TRBD1|TRBV7-2|NA
TGTGCCAGCAGCCCCCACGACCCAGACAGGGCTGGGGAGCAGTACTTC
CASSPHDPDRAGEQYF
>13|TRBJ2-5|TRBD1|TRBV5-4|NA
TGTGCCAGCAGCTTTGGGACAGAAGAGACCCAGTACTTC
CASSFGTEETQYF
>15|TRBJ1-2|NA|TRBV6-1|NA
TGTGCCAGCAGTCCCGGGACCCTCTTAAACTATGGCTACACCTTC
CASSPGTLLNYGYTF
>12|TRBJ1-2|NA|TRBV6-1|NA
TGTGCCAGCAGTAACGGGGCCTATGGCTACACCTTC
CASSNGAYGYTF
>15|TRBJ2-3|NA|TRBV7-2|NA
TGTGCCAGCAGAAATCCCACCACCTACACAGATACGCAGTATTTT
CASRNPTTYTDTQYF
>16|TRBJ1-6|TRBD1|TRBV5-1|NA
TGCGCCAGCAGCTTGGTGGAGGGGGCCTCAGGGTCACCCCTCCACTTT
CASSLVEGASGSPLHF
>13|TRBJ1-5|NA|TRBV6-1|NA
TGTGCCAGCAGTGAACCCCGGAGTCAGCCCCAGCATTTT
CASSEPRSQPQHF
>16|TRBJ2-5|TRBD1|TRBV28|once
TGTGCCAGCAGTTTGCCAGACGGACAGGGTTTGGAGACCCAGTACTTC
CASSLPDGQGLETQYF
>15|TRBJ2-7|NA|TRBV7-2|NA
TGTGCCAGCAGCTTAGTGCTGGGTTTCCAGTACGAGCAGTACTTC
CASSLVLGFQYEQYF
>16|TRBJ1-5|NA|TRBV7-2|NA
TGTGCCAGCAGCTTATTCCAAGGGCAGGGTTGGCAGCCCCAGCATTTT
CASSLFQGQGWQPQHF
>17|TRBJ1-2|NA|TRBV6-1|few
TGTGCCAGCAGTGCTGGCCGCCCCGTTTATTCGAACTATGGCTACACCTTC
CASSAGRPVYSNYGYTF
>14|TRBJ1-1|TRBD1|TRBV14|NA
TGTGCCAGCAGCCGGGGACAGGGTAGTTCTGAAGCTTTCTTT
CASSRGQGSSEAFF
>14|TRBJ1-1|NA|TRBV9|NA
TGTGCCAGCAGCGTAGACGTGGGAAACACTGAAGCTTTCTTT
CASSVDVGNTEAFF
>15|TRBJ1-2|TRBD1|TRBV7-9|NA
TGTGCCAGCATCCCTCCGGGACAGGGGGCGTCTGGCTACACCTTC
CASIPPGQGASGYTF
>16|TRBJ1-2|TRBD1|TRBV7-9|NA
TGTGCCAGCACCCCCCTGGGACAGGGGATTCCCTATGGCTACACCTTC
CASTPLGQGIPYGYTF